Listed below are T cell receptor beta chains from one sample, sequenced in a study of CD8 T cells in Susac syndrome. One entry per CDR3 protein results from TCRdb running MiXCR on the immunoSEQ multiplex PCR reads. The sample lists some 160,000 distinct CDR3 sequences; roughly 95% were seen once. Sequencing was done on a sample of CD8+ T cells from PBMCs. Source of these receptors: a human donor with multiple sclerosis. Both conserved end residues are part of each CDR3. A D gene is named only where the DNA matches it firmly. Expanded clones get a size class; other rows say once, few or many, or leave the size out.

CDR3nt | CDR3aa | v_gene | d_gene | abundance | j_gene
TGTGCCAGTAGTAATACAGGGAGCTACGAGCAGTACTTC | CASSNTGSYEQYF | TRBV19 | - | - | TRBJ2-7
TGTGCCAGCAGTACAAGGACTAGCCGTAGCTCCTACGAGCAGTACTTC | CASSTRTSRSSYEQYF | TRBV28 | TRBD2 | - | TRBJ2-7
TGCAGTGCTAGACCGAAGGAGGTTTCCTACAATGAGCAGTTCTTC | CSARPKEVSYNEQFF | TRBV20-1 | - | - | TRBJ2-1
TGTGCCAGCAGTGCGAATCCAGGGGGCACCGGGGAGCTGTTTTTT | CASSANPGGTGELFF | TRBV27 | TRBD1 | - | TRBJ2-2
TGTGCCAGTTCGGGGGCAGGGGATGGTGCCGAGCAGTACTTC | CASSGAGDGAEQYF | TRBV4-2 | - | - | TRBJ2-7
TGCGCCAGCAGCCAAGGACTGCTCTCCTACGAGCAGTACTTC | CASSQGLLSYEQYF | TRBV4-1 | - | - | TRBJ2-7
TGTGCCAGCAGCTTCGGGACAGGGCATGGCTACACCTTC | CASSFGTGHGYTF | TRBV7-9 | TRBD1 | - | TRBJ1-2
TGTGCCAGCAGCTTGATGTTCAGCGGCCAAGAGACCCAGTACTTC | CASSLMFSGQETQYF | TRBV11-2 | - | - | TRBJ2-5
TGTGCCAGCAGCCCTCAGAGGTTGCAGGGGGGTTTGACACTTTACAATGAGCAGTTCTTC | CASSPQRLQGGLTLYNEQFF | TRBV9 | - | - | TRBJ2-1
TGTGCCAGCAGTGCATTGGAGGGGGCCCTGACCCAGTACTTC | CASSALEGALTQYF | TRBV12-3/TRBV12-4 | - | once | TRBJ2-5
TGCAGTGCTAAGACGGATGGAATTTGGTATGAGCAGTTCTTC | CSAKTDGIWYEQFF | TRBV20-1 | - | - | TRBJ2-1
TGCAGCGTTACTAGCTCCTACGAGCAGTACTTC | CSVTSSYEQYF | TRBV29-1 | - | - | TRBJ2-7
TGTGCCTGGAGTGTGGCAGAGGGGGATGGCTACACCTTC | CAWSVAEGDGYTF | TRBV30 | - | - | TRBJ1-2
TGTGCCAGCAGGTCCGGGACTAGCGGGTACGAGCAGTACTTC | CASRSGTSGYEQYF | TRBV2 | TRBD2 | - | TRBJ2-7
TGTGCCAGCAGCTTAGCTGCTGAGCAGTTCTTC | CASSLAAEQFF | TRBV7-9 | - | - | TRBJ2-1
TGTGCCAGCGTTCAAGGCACTGAAGCTTTCTTT | CASVQGTEAFF | TRBV2 | - | - | TRBJ1-1
TGTGCCAGCAGCCAACCCAGGTCTGGGGCCAACGTCCTGACTTTC | CASSQPRSGANVLTF | TRBV3-1 | - | - | TRBJ2-6
TGTGCCAGTAGTAAAGGGGTTCCCTTCTACAATGAGCAGTTCTTC | CASSKGVPFYNEQFF | TRBV19 | - | - | TRBJ2-1
TGCGCCAGCCTGCCCCTCGGGGGTACTGAAGCTTTCTTT | CASLPLGGTEAFF | TRBV4-1 | - | - | TRBJ1-1
TGTGCCAGCAGTTTATCAGGGATGAACACTGAAGCTTTCTTT | CASSLSGMNTEAFF | TRBV27 | - | few | TRBJ1-1
TGTGCCAGTAGTATAGATGAGGGAGGAGGCAATGAGCAGTTCTTC | CASSIDEGGGNEQFF | TRBV19 | - | - | TRBJ2-1
TGTGCCAGCAGCCAAGAAGTTCGGTCCACCTACAATGAGCAGTTCTTC | CASSQEVRSTYNEQFF | TRBV3-1 | - | - | TRBJ2-1
TGTGCCATCGGGACAACACCTTACGAGCAGTACTTC | CAIGTTPYEQYF | TRBV27 | - | - | TRBJ2-7
TGCAGCGTTGAAGCTGAGCGGACCCCCGCGCTCAATGAGCAGTTCTTC | CSVEAERTPALNEQFF | TRBV29-1 | - | - | TRBJ2-1
TGTGCCAGCTCACCAGGACAGGGCGGCGGCTATGGCTACACCTTC | CASSPGQGGGYGYTF | TRBV18 | TRBD1 | once | TRBJ1-2
TGTGCCAGCAGTTTTGGTAGCGGCCCCTACGAGCAGTACTTC | CASSFGSGPYEQYF | TRBV27 | - | - | TRBJ2-7
TGTGCCAGCAGTGCTGGGGTAGCTAACACCGGGGAGCTGTTTTTT | CASSAGVANTGELFF | TRBV2 | - | once | TRBJ2-2
TGTGCCAGCAGGCTAGCGGGACCTAACTACGAGCAGTACTTC | CASRLAGPNYEQYF | TRBV25-1 | TRBD2 | - | TRBJ2-7
TGTGCCACCAGTGACCGGACTAGCGGGAGATATAATGAGCAGTTCTTC | CATSDRTSGRYNEQFF | TRBV24-1 | TRBD2 | - | TRBJ2-1
TGTGCCAGCAGCCGTATGGCAGAAGCAACTAATGAAAAACTGTTTTTT | CASSRMAEATNEKLFF | TRBV5-4 | - | - | TRBJ1-4
TGTGCCAGCATCGAACTTGGGGACGGGTTCTACGAGCAGTACTTC | CASIELGDGFYEQYF | TRBV28 | - | - | TRBJ2-7
TGTGCCAGCAGCCTTGACAGGGGAGTAGATGAGCAGTTCTTC | CASSLDRGVDEQFF | TRBV27 | TRBD1 | - | TRBJ2-1
TGTGCCACCAGCGAAGACAGGGGCCGCAATCAGCCCCAGCATTTT | CATSEDRGRNQPQHF | TRBV15 | TRBD1 | once | TRBJ1-5
TGTGCCAGCAGCCAAGAAGGGACAGCACTCTACGAGCAGTACTTC | CASSQEGTALYEQYF | TRBV3-1 | TRBD1 | - | TRBJ2-7
TGTGCCAGCAGCCCTCGACAGGGTGGTAGGGCCTACGAGCAGTACTTC | CASSPRQGGRAYEQYF | TRBV21-1 | - | - | TRBJ2-7
TGTGCCAGTAGTATGGGGCAGGGGGGCTCCTACGAGCAGTACTTC | CASSMGQGGSYEQYF | TRBV19 | - | once | TRBJ2-7
TGCGCCAGCAGTTGGAGCGGGGGATCCTACAATGAGCAGTTCTTC | CASSWSGGSYNEQFF | TRBV4-1 | TRBD2 | - | TRBJ2-1
TGTGCCAGCAGCCAAGCGACTAGCAGCACAGATACGCAGTATTTT | CASSQATSSTDTQYF | TRBV4-2 | TRBD2 | - | TRBJ2-3
TGTGCCAGCAGCGTCCCGGGGCCGGGAGAGACCCAGTACTTC | CASSVPGPGETQYF | TRBV9 | - | - | TRBJ2-5
TGTGCCAGCGGACAGGGATTCTACGAGCAGTACTTC | CASGQGFYEQYF | TRBV28 | TRBD1 | - | TRBJ2-7
TGTGCCAGCAGCTCATTCATCGACAGGGCATATGGCTACACCTTC | CASSSFIDRAYGYTF | TRBV12-1 | - | - | TRBJ1-2
TGTGCCAGCAACCCCTACGGGGGAAACACTGAAGCTTTCTTT | CASNPYGGNTEAFF | TRBV9 | - | - | TRBJ1-1